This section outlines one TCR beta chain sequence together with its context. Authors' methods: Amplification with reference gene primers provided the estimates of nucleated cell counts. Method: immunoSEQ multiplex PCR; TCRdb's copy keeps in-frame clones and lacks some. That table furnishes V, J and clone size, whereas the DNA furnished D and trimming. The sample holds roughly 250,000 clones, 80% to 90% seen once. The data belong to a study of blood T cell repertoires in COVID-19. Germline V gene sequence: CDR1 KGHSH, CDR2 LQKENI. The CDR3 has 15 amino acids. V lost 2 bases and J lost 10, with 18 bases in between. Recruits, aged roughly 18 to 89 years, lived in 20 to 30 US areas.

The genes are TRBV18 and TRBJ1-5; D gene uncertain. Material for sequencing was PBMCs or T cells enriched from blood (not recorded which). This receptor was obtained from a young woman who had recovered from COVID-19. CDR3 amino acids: CASSPSSTGWGPQHF. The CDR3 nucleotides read TGTGCCAGCTCACCATCTTCAACGGGATGGGGACCCCAGCATTTT. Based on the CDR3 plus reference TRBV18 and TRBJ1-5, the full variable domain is NAGVMQNPRHLVRRRGQEARLRCSPMKGHSHVYWYRQLPEEGLKFMVYLQKENIIDESGMPKERFSAEFPKEGPSILRIQQVVRGDSAAYFCASSPSSTGWGPQHFGDGTRLSIL.